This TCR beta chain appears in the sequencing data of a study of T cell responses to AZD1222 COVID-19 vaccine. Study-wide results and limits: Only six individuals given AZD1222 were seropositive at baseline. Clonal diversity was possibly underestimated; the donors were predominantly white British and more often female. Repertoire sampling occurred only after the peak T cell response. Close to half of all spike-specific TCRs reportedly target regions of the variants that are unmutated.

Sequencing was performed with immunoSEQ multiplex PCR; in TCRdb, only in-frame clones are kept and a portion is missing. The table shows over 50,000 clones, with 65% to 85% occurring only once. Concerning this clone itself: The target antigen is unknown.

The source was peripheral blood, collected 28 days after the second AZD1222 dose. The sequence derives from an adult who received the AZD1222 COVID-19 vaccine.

CDR3 coding DNA: TGTGCCAGCAGCCCCAGACAGGGTGGCCACACTGAAGCTTTCTTT. This gives the protein CASSPRQGGHTEAFF. This sequence joins TRBV7-3 and TRBJ1-1; 7 bases line up with TRBD1. The CDR3 length is 15 residues. V shed 5 bases, J shed 3 bases, and the junction held 9 bases outside the gene matches. From germline, CDR1 is SGHTA and CDR2 FQGTGA.